The present T cell receptor beta chain was sequenced within a study of OX40 agonist ivuxolimab in advanced cancers. Looking at the study overall: Ivuxolimab is an agonistic anti-OX40 (CD134) antibody, and patients were treated with it.

Blood samples were obtained at baseline, cycle 4 day 1, and cycle 7 day 1. Libraries were prepared by immunoSEQ multiplex PCR; TCRdb keeps only in-frame clonotypes and omits some of them. The repertoire holds approximately 91,000 clones, with over 75% as singletons. The germline CDR1 and CDR2 sequences are LNHDA and SQIVND (reference sequence). Between the trimmed V and J ends, which lost 3 bases and 4 bases, there was a span of 16 bases. This CDR3 spans 16 amino acids. This clonotype was sampled from an adult with an advanced solid tumor such as melanoma, head and neck, liver or kidney cancer. The specimen comprised CD4+ or CD8+ T cells sorted from blood, sampled in a trial of the OX40 agonist ivuxolimab. V is TRBV19 and J is TRBJ1-3; the D is unclear. CDR3 protein: CASSMVSPGGGNTIYF. The DNA for the CDR3 is TGTGCCAGTAGTATGGTGTCCCCAGGAGGAGGAAACACCATATATTTT.